Listed here are 17 T cell receptor beta chains from one sample, sequenced in a study of blood T cell repertoires in COVID-19. Assay: immunoSEQ multiplex PCR; the TCRdb copy retains only in-frame clones and omits some. The sample carries 110,000 or so clones, roughly 84% recorded once. What was sequenced was peripheral blood. All receptors come from an elderly woman with active or convalescent COVID-19.

With respect to this clone: The junction does not match germline at one end; this may be a read error. This chain joins TRBV7-7 and TRBJ2-3; the match to TRBD2 covers 15 bases. The CDR3 contains 16 residues. Germline CDR1 reads SSHAT; CDR2 reads FNYEAQ (reference sequence). As DNA, the CDR3 is TGTGCTAGCAGCCCCGGACTAGCGGGAGGGCGAGATACGCAGTATTTT. Protein product: CASSPGLAGGRDTQYF.

The chain carries TRBV7-8 and TRBJ1-1; TRBD1 matches 8 bases. CDR3 length: 17 residues. Germline V gene data show CDR1 as SGHVS and CDR2 as FQNEAQ. Trimming at V came to 4 bases and at J to 4 bases, leaving 14 bases not matched to a gene. CDR3 residues: CASSSSGTGSWATEAFF. CDR3 in DNA: TGTGCCAGCAGCTCCTCGGGGACAGGTTCGTGGGCCACTGAAGCTTTCTTT. Full variable domain (outside the CDR3, taken from reference TRBV7-8 and TRBJ1-1): GAGVSQSPRYKVAKRGQDVALRCDPISGHVSLFWYQQALGQGPEFLTYFQNEAQLDKSGLPSDRFFAERPEGSVSTLKIQRTQQEDSAVYLCASSSSGTGSWATEAFFGQGTRLTVV.

The genes are TRBV24-1 and TRBJ1-4; 9 bases are a match to TRBD1. The CDR3 contains 17 residues. Looked up from germline, CDR1 is KGHDR and CDR2 is SFDVKD. The V and J ends lost 5 bases and 0 bases, in that order; junction bases with no gene match: 6. The CDR3 DNA is TGTGCCACCAGTGGGGGACAGGGCCTTGCAACTAATGAAAAACTGTTTTTT. It translates to CATSGGQGLATNEKLFF.

The chain employs TRBV6-6 and TRBJ1-5; tentatively, D is TRBD1 (6 bases). Germline V gives CDR1 MNHNY, CDR2 SVGAGI (reference sequence). CDR3 length: 15 amino acids. V was trimmed by 6 bases and J by 2 bases, leaving 14 bases between them. In DNA form, the CDR3 reads TGTGCCAGCAGGCAACAGGGTAGTGGCAATCAGCCCCAGCATTTT. Translating it yields CASRQQGSGNQPQHF.

This clone was counted a few times. The chain links TRBV7-2 to TRBJ1-2, with 9 nucleotides matching TRBD1. The V gene end was trimmed by 7 bases and the J gene end by 4 bases; junction bases not matched to a gene: 7. This CDR3 comprises 14 residues. Germline loops: CDR1 SGHTA, CDR2 FQGNSA. DNA of the CDR3: TGTGCCAGCACCCGGGACAGGGTGGCCTATGGCTACACCTTC. Encoded protein: CASTRDRVAYGYTF.

This clone has a single count. The chain links TRBV6-4 to TRBJ2-1; 8 positions agree with TRBD2. The CDR3 is 12 residues long. CDR1 is MRHNA, CDR2 SNTAGT, per germline. With V trimmed by 3 bases and J by 10 bases, 2 bases remained unmatched. CDR3 in DNA: TGTGCCAGCAGTGAAGTAGCGGGAGAGCAGTTCTTC. This codes for CASSEVAGEQFF.

The rearrangement links TRBV5-1 to TRBJ1-1; D unclear. The CDR3 is made up of 13 amino acids. Trimming left V 3 bases short and J 5 bases short, with 11 bases between. Germline V gene data show CDR1 as SGHRS and CDR2 as YFSETQ. The CDR3 nucleotides are TGCGCCAGCAGCTACCCGAGGGAAACTGAAGCTTTCTTT. Translated: CASSYPRETEAFF. The whole variable domain, filled in from reference TRBV5-1 and TRBJ1-1, reads KAGVTQTPRYLIKTRGQQVTLSCSPISGHRSVSWYQQTPGQGLQFLFEYFSETQRNKGNFPGRFSGRQFSNSRSEMNVSTLELGDSALYLCASSYPRETEAFFGQGTRLTVV.

The chain joins TRBV11-2 to TRBJ2-2; D possibly corresponds to TRBD2 (6 bases). Looked up from germline, CDR1 is SGHAT and CDR2 is FQNNGV. The CDR3 sequence is 14 residues long. The germline V and J ends were trimmed by 6 bases and 7 bases, with 15 bases remaining between them. CDR3: CASRGDFSVGELFF. Here the CDR3 DNA reads TGTGCCAGCAGAGGGGACTTCTCGGTCGGGGAGCTGTTTTTT.

The J gene is TRBJ2-1, the V gene TRBV25-1; D perhaps matches TRBD2 (7 bases). The CDR3 totals 14 residues. Germline V lookup: CDR1 MGHDK, CDR2 SYGVNS. Between the trimmed V and J ends, which lost 8 bases and 1 base, there was a span of 12 bases. In nucleotides, the CDR3 is TGTGCCAGCGGGGGGGGGCATTCCTACAATGAGCAGTTCTTC. Translated: CASGGGHSYNEQFF.

V gene TRBV29-1 combines with J gene TRBJ2-2; TRBD1 aligns across 8 bases. Trimming at V came to 6 bases and at J to 1 base, leaving 7 bases not matched to a gene. This CDR3 spans 15 amino acids. CDR1 and CDR2 from the germline V gene are SQVTM and ANQGSEA. The DNA of the CDR3 is TGCAGCGTCAAATCCGGGACAGGGAACACCGGGGAGCTGTTTTTT. It is translated as CSVKSGTGNTGELFF.

This rearrangement joins TRBV6-5 to TRBJ2-7; 11 nucleotides align to TRBD2. V lost 5 bases to trimming and J lost 6 bases; unmatched junction nucleotides: 6. The CDR3 spans 14 residues. Germline loops: CDR1 MNHEY, CDR2 SVGAGI. CDR3 in amino acids: CASSTSGRVSEQYF. CDR3 nucleotides: TGTGCCAGCAGTACTAGCGGGAGAGTATCCGAGCAGTACTTC.

The chain uses TRBV4-2 and TRBJ1-1; perhaps TRBD1 as D (6 bases). V was cut by 0 bases and J by 4 bases, with 6 bases left in between. This CDR3 has 13 residues. CDR1 is LGHNA and CDR2 is YNFKEQ in the germline V gene. The CDR3 here is CASSQDRGTEAFF. The CDR3 DNA is TGTGCCAGCAGCCAAGACAGGGGCACTGAAGCTTTCTTT.

The gene calls are TRBV6-5 and TRBJ1-2, with TRBD1 identical over 7 bases. The germline V gene encodes CDR1 MNHEY and CDR2 SVGAGI. This CDR3 spans 16 amino acids. J gave up 2 bases and V 0 bases, and 6 bases lay outside the gene matches. The CDR3 DNA follows: TGTGCCAGCAGTTACTCGAGCGCGGGACAGAACTATGGCTACACCTTC. Translated, it gives CASSYSSAGQNYGYTF.

V and J are TRBV18 and TRBJ2-3, with D maybe TRBD1 (5 bases). Germline CDR1 and CDR2: KGHSH and LQKENI. Trimming left V 0 bases short and J 1 base short, with 11 bases between. This CDR3 is 16 amino acids long. CDR3 in amino acids: CASSPPGLMGTDTQYF. Written as DNA, the CDR3 is TGTGCCAGCTCACCACCGGGGCTCATGGGCACAGATACGCAGTATTTT. The entire variable domain, with the rest obtained from reference TRBV18 and TRBJ2-3, is as follows: NAGVMQNPRHLVRRRGQEARLRCSPMKGHSHVYWYRQLPEEGLKFMVYLQKENIIDESGMPKERFSAEFPKEGPSILRIQQVVRGDSAAYFCASSPPGLMGTDTQYFGPGTRLTVL.

The chain has TRBV7-9 and TRBJ2-1, with 7 bases that match TRBD1. Germline loops: CDR1 SEHNR, CDR2 FQNEAQ (reference sequence). Germline trimming cut 7 bases from V and 7 bases from J; bases unmatched to any gene: 7. CDR3 length: 13 amino acids. In nucleotides, the CDR3 is TGTGCCAGCACCGAACAGGGGTTAAATGAGCAGTTCTTC. It encodes CASTEQGLNEQFF.

The chain couples TRBV7-3 to TRBJ2-1; TRBD2 aligns across 9 bases. V gave up 5 bases and J gave up 8 bases; unmatched junction bases: 10. This CDR3 is built from 15 residues. CDR1 is SGHTA and CDR2 is FQGTGA in the germline V gene. DNA for the CDR3: TGTGCCAGCAGCCAGATTGGGACTAGCTTCGATGAGCAGTTCTTC. This sequence encodes CASSQIGTSFDEQFF. The full variable domain, with the rest looked up from reference TRBV7-3 and TRBJ2-1, is GAGVSQTPSNKVTEKGKYVELRCDPISGHTALYWYRQSLGQGPEFLIYFQGTGAADDSGLPNDRFFAVRPEGSVSTLKIQRTERGDSAVYLCASSQIGTSFDEQFFGPGTRLTVL.

This clone was detected only once. The V call is TRBV5-1, the J call TRBJ2-7; possible D gene TRBD1, 9 bases. V shed 2 bases and J shed 6 bases, with 15 bases lying between them. The CDR3 length is 14 residues. Germline V gives CDR1 SGHRS, CDR2 YFSETQ. The DNA of the CDR3 is TGCGCCAGCAGCTTATTAGCGGGACAGGGCGAGCAGTACTTC. As protein: CASSLLAGQGEQYF. The variable domain in full, with the rest retrieved from reference TRBV5-1 and TRBJ2-7, is KAGVTQTPRYLIKTRGQQVTLSCSPISGHRSVSWYQQTPGQGLQFLFEYFSETQRNKGNFPGRFSGRQFSNSRSEMNVSTLELGDSALYLCASSLLAGQGEQYFGPGTRLTVT.